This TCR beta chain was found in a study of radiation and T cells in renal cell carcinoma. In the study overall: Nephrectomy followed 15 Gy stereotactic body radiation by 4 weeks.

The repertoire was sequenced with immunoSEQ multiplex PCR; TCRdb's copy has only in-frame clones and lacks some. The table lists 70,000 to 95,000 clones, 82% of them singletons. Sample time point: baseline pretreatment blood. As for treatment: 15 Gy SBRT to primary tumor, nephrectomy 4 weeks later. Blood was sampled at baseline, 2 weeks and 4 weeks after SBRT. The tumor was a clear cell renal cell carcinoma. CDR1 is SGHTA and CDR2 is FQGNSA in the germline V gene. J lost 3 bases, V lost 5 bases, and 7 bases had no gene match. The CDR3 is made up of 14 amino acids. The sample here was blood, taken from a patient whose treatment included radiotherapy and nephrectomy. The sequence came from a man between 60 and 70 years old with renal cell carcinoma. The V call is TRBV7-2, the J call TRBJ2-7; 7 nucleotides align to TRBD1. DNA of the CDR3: TGTGCCAGCAGCGTTAGCCGGGACAGCTACGAGCAGTACTTC. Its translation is CASSVSRDSYEQYF.